These 6 T cell receptor beta chains were all obtained from the same sample, sequenced in a study of blood T cell repertoires in COVID-19. Sequencing used immunoSEQ multiplex PCR; TCRdb keeps in-frame clones, though not all of them. The data show some 70,000 clones, with about 86% seen just once and just under 7% held by the top ten. Sequences were obtained from peripheral blood. All receptors derive from a man between 50 and 59 years old with active COVID-19.

The chain uses TRBV11-2 and TRBJ1-2, with 10 bases identical to TRBD1. The CDR3 loop spans 17 amino acids. From germline, CDR1 is SGHAT and CDR2 FQNNGV. Losses at the gene ends were 5 bases for V and 4 bases for J; bases not matched to a gene: 13. For the CDR3, the DNA is TGTGCCAGCAGCCCAGGGACAGGGGCCTTAAGCCGCTATGGCTACACCTTC. The encoded protein is CASSPGTGALSRYGYTF. Full variable domain (rest looked up from reference TRBV11-2 and TRBJ1-2): EAGVAQSPRYKIIEKRQSVAFWCNPISGHATLYWYQQILGQGPKLLIQFQNNGVVDDSQLPKDRFSAERLKGVDSTLKIQPAKLEDSAVYLCASSPGTGALSRYGYTFGSGTRLTVV.

The V call is TRBV6-6, the J call TRBJ1-3, with D unclear. Germline V gene sequence: CDR1 MNHNY, CDR2 SVGAGI (reference sequence). Between the trimmed V and J ends, which lost 6 bases and 2 bases, there was a span of 14 bases. The CDR3 spans 15 residues. The CDR3 region is CASSRPGRAGNTIYF. CDR3 DNA sequence: TGTGCCAGCAGCCGGCCGGGGAGGGCTGGAAACACCATATATTTT.

V usage is TRBV19 and J usage is TRBJ2-2, with D possibly TRBD1 on 7 matching bases. The V end was cut by 8 bases, the J end by 1 base, with 17 bases between. Germline CDR1 and CDR2: LNHDA and SQIVND (reference sequence). The CDR3 loop spans 16 amino acids. CDR3: CASGVHRGGNTGELFF. CDR3 sequence (DNA): TGTGCCAGTGGGGTGCACAGGGGAGGGAACACCGGGGAGCTGTTTTTT.

The V gene is TRBV14, the J gene TRBJ2-3, with a weak D call TRBD2 (5 bases). V lost 2 bases and J 3 bases, leaving 12 bases between the germline ends. Germline lookup yields CDR1 SGHDN and CDR2 FVKESK. This CDR3 has 15 amino acids. The CDR3 sequence: CASSQFGLGTDTQYF. The DNA for the CDR3 is TGTGCCAGCAGCCAATTCGGACTTGGTACAGATACGCAGTATTTT.

The gene calls are TRBV10-3 and TRBJ2-1; 10 nucleotides line up with TRBD2. This CDR3 has 16 residues. Germline CDR1 is ENHRY and CDR2 is SYGVKD. Trimming at V came to 3 bases and at J to 8 bases, leaving 10 bases not matched to a gene. The CDR3 nucleotides read TGTGCCATCAGTGAAACCGGAGGACTAGCGGTATATGAGCAGTTCTTC. Protein: CAISETGGLAVYEQFF.

This clone has more than one count but fewer than ten. The V and J genes are TRBV11-2 and TRBJ2-7, with a tentative D call TRBD2 (5 bases). Germline V gives CDR1 SGHAT, CDR2 FQNNGV. The CDR3 extends over 13 amino acids. Trimming cost V 1 base and J 4 bases, with 8 bases left between them. In DNA form, the CDR3 reads TGTGCCAGCAGCTTAGGAGGGAGTTACGAGCAGTACGTC. Its protein is CASSLGGSYEQYV.